This section outlines one TCR beta chain sequence together with its context. Its antigen is unknown. Base qualities are not recorded, but no much larger clone differs from it by a single base. This specimen belongs to a study of blood T cell repertoires in COVID-19 (TCRdb year 2020). Regarding the complete study: Collaborator samples came from the United States, Italy and Spain and covered acute and convalescent phases of COVID-19. The prospective study material was composed of cDNA or gDNA derived from T cells, B-cell-depleted T cells, or PBMCs. Subjects who had been exposed to COVID-19, were actively infected with it, or had recovered from it provided the deeply sampled blood TCRbeta repertoires that made up the dataset. The repertoires were made available in a free public database intended to serve as a resource for research on the immune response to SARS-CoV-2. Samples were obtained from the ongoing ImmuneRACE study (first 160 participants) and from over a thousand subjects provided by 6 global collaborators. A de-identified subject ID, COVID-19 status, age in years and sex were almost always included in the sample metadata. Where available, HLA class I and class II types were obtained from metadata supplied by the sample provider rather than from assay-based typing. Overall study outcomes, separate from this receptor: How much clinical and demographic metadata was included differed by source and by participant, and the metadata was provided uncurated.

The immunoSEQ Assay, a bias-controlled multiplex PCR, was used to amplify TCRbeta CDR3 regions from genomic DNA. In the authors' own workflow: The number of nucleated cells in each sample was estimated by amplification of reference gene primers within the assay. Sequence reads were collapsed and filtered to measure the absolute abundance of every unique TCRbeta CDR3 rearrangement. Productive Simpson clonality was computed per sample as the square root of Simpson's diversity index over productive rearrangements. TCRdb's version of the immuneACCESS table is confined to in-frame rearrangements and falls short of the full clone set. An unresolved V gene accounts for under half of the shortfall where checked; the remainder is of unknown origin. Clone size and V and J calls were adopted from that table, with D and trimming inferred from the DNA. The sample contains about 110,000 clones, roughly 88% of them found a single time. The ten largest clonotypes hold around 8% of the sample.

Each collaborating institution followed its own protocols to collect whole blood in K2EDTA tubes. For TCRbeta analysis, collaborators shipped samples as frozen whole blood, isolated PBMCs, or DNA extracted from either of those sample types. From a lookup of the germline V gene, CDR1 and CDR2 are SGHTA and FQGNSA. From the cysteine up to the phenylalanine, the CDR3 has a length of 18 residues. This entry keeps only the CDR3 DNA: 54 bases, framed from base 1. Unmatched junction bases come to 15, with V trimmed by 1 base and J by 4 bases. This receptor was taken from a woman at least 80 years old with active or convalescent COVID-19. The receptor chain draws on TRBV7-2 and TRBJ1-2, with 7 middle bases fitting TRBD1. Sequences were obtained from peripheral blood. The CDR3 corresponds to CASSLVLFVDRVIYGYTF. The sequenced DNA: TGTGCCAGCAGCTTAGTGTTGTTCGTAGACAGGGTAATCTATGGCTACACCTTC.